A selection of T cell receptor beta chains follows, all from one sample in a study of control samples from healthy donors and cancer patients. TCRdb's table, derived via immunoSEQ multiplex PCR, lists solely in-frame clones and lacks some. Of 150,000 to 200,000 clones listed, around nine tenths are singletons. Sequenced: blood. Every receptor here comes from a man in his thirties or forties in good health. CDR3s include the opening cysteine and the closing phenylalanine or tryptophan. D genes are given only for firm matches. Rows give clone size only sometimes, using once, few, many, or a class for an expanded clone.

d_gene,v_gene,abundance,j_gene,CDR3nt,CDR3aa
NA,TRBV27,NA,TRBJ1-5,TGTGCCAGCAGGAGCGGGGAGGGGTCTCAGCCCCAGCATTTT,CASRSGEGSQPQHF
NA,TRBV9,NA,TRBJ1-3,TGTGCCAGCAGCGTAGGAGAGGTTTGGGACCTCTCTGGAAACACCATATATTTT,CASSVGEVWDLSGNTIYF
NA,TRBV27,NA,TRBJ1-4,TGTGCCAGCAGTTTCTCCGCCACCGCGAATGAAAAACTGTTTTTT,CASSFSATANEKLFF
TRBD1,TRBV24-1,NA,TRBJ1-5,TGTGCCACCAGTGATCGGGACAGGGCCCAGCCCCAGCATTTT,CATSDRDRAQPQHF
NA,TRBV7-8,NA,TRBJ1-3,TGTGCCAGCAGCCCACTGGGCAGTTATGGAAACACCATATATTTT,CASSPLGSYGNTIYF
TRBD1,TRBV10-1,NA,TRBJ1-1,TGCGCCAGCAGGCAGGGGGCGCTTACTGAAGCTTTCTTT,CASRQGALTEAFF
NA,TRBV27,NA,TRBJ1-5,TGTGCCAGCAGTTCCTTGCCCGCCCGGGAGAATCAGCCCCAGCATTTT,CASSSLPARENQPQHF
NA,TRBV21-1,NA,TRBJ1-2,TGTGCCAGCAGCCTCATCGAACAGGGGGGCGCCTATGGCTACACCTTC,CASSLIEQGGAYGYTF
NA,TRBV7-2,NA,TRBJ2-7,TGTGCCAGCAGCCCTGGACACAACTACGAGCAGTACTTC,CASSPGHNYEQYF
TRBD1,TRBV19,once,TRBJ2-1,TGTGCCAGTAGTAGGACAGGGGGTTACAATGAGCAGTTCTTC,CASSRTGGYNEQFF
NA,TRBV15,few,TRBJ1-5,TGTGCCACCAGCAGATCGGGACACCTTAGCAATCAGCCCCAGCATTTT,CATSRSGHLSNQPQHF
NA,TRBV11-2,NA,TRBJ1-5,TGTGCCAGCAGCCAACGGGAGAATAGCAATCAGCCCCAGCATTTT,CASSQRENSNQPQHF
NA,TRBV19,NA,TRBJ2-3,TGTGCCAGTAGTATCATTGGGGGTCCAGATACGCAGTATTTT,CASSIIGGPDTQYF
NA,TRBV4-1,NA,TRBJ2-3,TGCGCCAGCAGCCTAGGCAACTATGGCACAGATACGCAGTATTTT,CASSLGNYGTDTQYF
NA,TRBV5-1,NA,TRBJ1-1,TGCGCCAGCAGCTTGGGGGGGACAAAGAACACTGAAGCTTTCTTT,CASSLGGTKNTEAFF
NA,TRBV7-2,once,TRBJ2-7,TGTGCCAGCAACCAATTAAGGGGCTACGAGCAGTACTTC,CASNQLRGYEQYF
NA,TRBV19,NA,TRBJ2-2,TGTGCCAGTTTACGGCCGGCCACGTCACGAACCGGGGAGCTGTTTTTT,CASLRPATSRTGELFF
TRBD1,TRBV27,once,TRBJ2-1,TGTGCCAGCAGTTACCCCCCCGACAGGGGCAATGAGCAGTTCTTC,CASSYPPDRGNEQFF
NA,TRBV12-3/TRBV12-4,NA,TRBJ1-1,TGTGCCAGCAGGGATCCCGCGCTCCAAGCTTTCTTT,CASRDPALQAFF
NA,TRBV5-1,NA,TRBJ1-2,TGCGCCAGCAGCTTGGAGGTGAACTCTAACTATGGCTACACCTTC,CASSLEVNSNYGYTF
NA,TRBV4-1,NA,TRBJ2-1,TGCGCCAGCAGCCAAGTCGACTCCTCCAGCTCCTACAATGAGCAGTTCTTC,CASSQVDSSSSYNEQFF
NA,TRBV2,NA,TRBJ2-2,TGTGCCAGCAGCATTTTAGGCGGGGAGCTGTTTTTT,CASSILGGELFF
TRBD2,TRBV30,NA,TRBJ2-3,TGTGCCTGGAGCTTTATTCGCCACAACTCCGGGACTAGCGGGGGGGATACGCAGTATTTT,CAWSFIRHNSGTSGGDTQYF
TRBD2,TRBV5-4,NA,TRBJ2-2,TGTGCCAGCAGCTTGGGGCGGGGGGCCACCGGGGAGCTGTTTTTT,CASSLGRGATGELFF
TRBD1,TRBV7-2,NA,TRBJ1-2,TGTGCCAGCAGCCGGACAGGGGGCGGCTACACCTTC,CASSRTGGGYTF
NA,TRBV6-6,NA,TRBJ2-7,TGTGCCAGCAAGGGACGGTCCTCCTACGAGCAGTACTTC,CASKGRSSYEQYF
NA,TRBV6-5,NA,TRBJ1-3,TGTGCCAGCAGTTACTCAAACGGGAACGAAAACACCATATATTTT,CASSYSNGNENTIYF
TRBD1,TRBV19,NA,TRBJ1-6,TGTGCCAGTAGTTCCTCGACAGGGTCGAATTCACCCCTCCACTTT,CASSSSTGSNSPLHF